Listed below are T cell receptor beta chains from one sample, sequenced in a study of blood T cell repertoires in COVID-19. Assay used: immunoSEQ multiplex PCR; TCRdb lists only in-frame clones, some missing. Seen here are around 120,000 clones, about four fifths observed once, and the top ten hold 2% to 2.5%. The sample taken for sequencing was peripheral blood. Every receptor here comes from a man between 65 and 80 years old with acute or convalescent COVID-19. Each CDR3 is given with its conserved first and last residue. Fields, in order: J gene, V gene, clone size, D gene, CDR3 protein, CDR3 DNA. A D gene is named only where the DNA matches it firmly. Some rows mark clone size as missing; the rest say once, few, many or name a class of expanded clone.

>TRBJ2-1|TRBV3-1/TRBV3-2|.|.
CASSQDIGGEQFF
TGTGCCAGCAGCCAAGATATAGGAGGTGAGCAGTTCTTC
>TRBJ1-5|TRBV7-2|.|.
CASSFGEGADQPQHF
TGTGCCAGCAGCTTCGGTGAAGGGGCCGATCAGCCCCAGCATTTT
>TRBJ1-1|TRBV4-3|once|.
CASSQGGPGGTEAFF
TGCGCCAGCAGCCAAGGAGGCCCGGGGGGAACTGAAGCTTTCTTT
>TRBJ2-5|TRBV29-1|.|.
CSVVAVGETQYF
TGCAGCGTTGTCGCCGTCGGGGAGACCCAGTACTTC
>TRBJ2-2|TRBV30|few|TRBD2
CARGGDGELFF
TGTGCCCGGGGGGGCGACGGGGAGCTGTTTTTT
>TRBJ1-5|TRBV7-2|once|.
CASSRKSGVGRLQHF
TGTGCCAGCAGCCGCAAGTCGGGTGTAGGTAGGCTCCAGCATTTT
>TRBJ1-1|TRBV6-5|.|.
CASSPWGGTEAFF
TGTGCCAGCAGCCCCTGGGGGGGCACTGAAGCTTTCTTT
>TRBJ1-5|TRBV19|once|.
CASSPRAGYSNQPQHF
TGTGCCAGTAGTCCCAGAGCAGGCTATAGCAATCAGCCCCAGCATTTT
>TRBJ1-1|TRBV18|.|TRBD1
CASSPKAQGAGTEAFF
TGTGCCAGCTCACCCAAAGCCCAGGGGGCGGGTACTGAAGCTTTCTTT
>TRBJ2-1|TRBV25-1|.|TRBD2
CASSPPGLAGGEQFF
TGTGCCAGCAGTCCTCCGGGACTAGCGGGGGGGGAGCAGTTCTTC
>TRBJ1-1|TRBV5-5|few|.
CASSLQPLNTEAFF
TGTGCCAGCAGCTTACAGCCGTTGAACACTGAAGCTTTCTTT
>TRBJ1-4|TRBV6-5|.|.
CASSQQATNEKLFF
TGTGCCAGCAGTCAGCAGGCAACTAATGAAAAACTGTTTTTT
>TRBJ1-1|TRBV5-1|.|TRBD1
CASSGTGGIGTEAFF
TGCGCCAGCAGCGGAACAGGGGGAATAGGCACTGAAGCTTTCTTT
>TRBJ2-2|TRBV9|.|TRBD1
CASSRDRNTGELFF
TGTGCCAGCAGCCGGGACAGAAACACCGGGGAGCTGTTTTTT
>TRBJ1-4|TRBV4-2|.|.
CASSQGEGGEKLFF
TGTGCCAGCAGCCAGGGGGAGGGGGGCGAAAAACTGTTTTTT
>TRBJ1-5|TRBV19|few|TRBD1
CASRDLTGGNQPQHF
TGTGCCAGTAGGGACCTGACAGGGGGGAATCAGCCCCAGCATTTT
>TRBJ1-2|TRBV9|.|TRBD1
CASSVEDRGDYGYTF
TGTGCCAGCAGCGTGGAGGACAGGGGGGACTATGGCTACACCTTC
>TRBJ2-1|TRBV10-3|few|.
CAISHAGLNNEQFF
TGTGCCATCAGCCACGCGGGGCTCAACAATGAGCAGTTCTTC
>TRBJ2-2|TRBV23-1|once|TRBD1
CASSQSESGQLNTGELFF
TGCGCCAGCAGTCAATCGGAATCGGGACAGCTGAACACCGGGGAGCTGTTTTTT
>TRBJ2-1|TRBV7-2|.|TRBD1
CASSTDRGSYNEQFF
TGTGCCAGCAGCACAGACAGGGGGTCCTACAATGAGCAGTTCTTC
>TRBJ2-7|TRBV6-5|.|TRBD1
CASSQHGTGGYEQYF
TGTGCCAGCAGTCAGCACGGGACAGGGGGCTACGAGCAGTACTTC
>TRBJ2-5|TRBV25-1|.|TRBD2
CASSDLRIAGQETQYF
TGTGCCAGCAGTGACCTTAGGATAGCGGGCCAAGAGACCCAGTACTTC
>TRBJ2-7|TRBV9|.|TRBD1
CASSFTPGQGAEQYF
TGTGCCAGCAGCTTTACCCCGGGACAGGGGGCCGAGCAGTACTTC
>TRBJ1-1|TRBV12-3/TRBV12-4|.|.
CASSLTGNTEAFF
TGTGCCAGCAGCCTAACTGGGAACACTGAAGCTTTCTTT
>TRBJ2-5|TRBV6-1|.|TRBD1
CASSEKFRAGTVRETQYF
TGTGCCAGCAGTGAAAAATTTCGTGCTGGGACAGTAAGGGAGACCCAGTACTTC
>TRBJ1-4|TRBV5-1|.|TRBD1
CASRRDRGNEKLFF
TGCGCCAGCAGAAGGGACAGGGGTAATGAAAAACTGTTTTTT
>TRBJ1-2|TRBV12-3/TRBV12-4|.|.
CASSLNRRGYTF
TGTGCCAGCAGTTTAAACCGCAGGGGCTACACCTTC
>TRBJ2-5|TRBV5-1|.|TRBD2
CASSSLGGGVQETQYF
TGCGCCAGCAGCTCACTCGGGGGGGGCGTCCAGGAGACCCAGTACTTC
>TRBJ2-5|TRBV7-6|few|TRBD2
CASSLVVSGGWETQYF
TGTGCCAGCAGCTTAGTCGTGTCGGGGGGATGGGAGACCCAGTACTTC
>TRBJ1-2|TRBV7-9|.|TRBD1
CASSSNYRGTNYGYTF
TGTGCCAGCAGCTCAAATTACAGGGGGACGAACTATGGCTACACCTTC
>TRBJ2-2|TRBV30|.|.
CAWSVMGKNTGELFF
TGTGCCTGGAGTGTAATGGGCAAGAACACCGGGGAGCTGTTTTTT
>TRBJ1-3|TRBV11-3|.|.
CASSPEGSGTSGNTIYF
TGTGCCAGCAGCCCCGAGGGCTCAGGGACATCTGGAAACACCATATATTTT
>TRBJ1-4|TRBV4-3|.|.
CASSQESGWGEKLFF
TGCGCCAGCAGCCAAGAGTCAGGGTGGGGTGAAAAACTGTTTTTT
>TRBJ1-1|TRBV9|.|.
CASSVGVGGAEAFF
TGTGCCAGCAGCGTAGGAGTAGGTGGAGCTGAAGCTTTCTTT
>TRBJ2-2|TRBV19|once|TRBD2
CASSIVASGGHTNTGELFF
TGTGCCAGTAGTATAGTGGCTAGCGGGGGCCATACGAACACCGGGGAGCTGTTTTTT
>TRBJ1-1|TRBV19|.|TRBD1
CASSRTGTLNTEAFF
TGTGCCAGTAGTCGGACAGGGACATTGAACACTGAAGCTTTCTTT
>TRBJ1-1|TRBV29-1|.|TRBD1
CSVDRAGTEAFF
TGCAGCGTGGACAGGGCGGGCACTGAAGCTTTCTTT
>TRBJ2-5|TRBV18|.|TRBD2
CASSPPGAGGPPTTTPTQETQYF
TGTGCCAGCTCACCACCGGGGGCGGGGGGGCCTCCCACGACCACTCCGACTCAAGAGACCCAGTACTTC
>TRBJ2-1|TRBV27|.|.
CASSFLNEQFF
TGTGCCAGCAGTTTTCTCAATGAGCAGTTCTTC